Below, 28 T cell receptor beta chains from the same sample are listed, as sequenced in a study of Ad26.COV2.S vaccination and SARS-CoV-2 variants. Treatment reported: some 20 received Ad26.COV2.S at low or high dose, single or two shots; about 5 received placebo; per-sample allocation not given. The study sampled participants on day 63 after the first vaccine or placebo injection. Clones were read by immunoSEQ multiplex PCR, and TCRdb kept only the in-frame ones, dropping some. Here the sample spans under 550,000 clones, 75% to 95% being singletons. This material consisted of peripheral blood, taken in a trial of Ad26.COV2.S vaccine versus placebo. These receptors all come from a person between 18 and 59 years old who received the Ad26.COV2.S COVID-19 vaccine or a placebo.

The rearrangement links TRBV3-1 (or the pseudogene TRBV3-2) to TRBJ2-7; 8 positions agree with TRBD2. Germline assignment: CDR1 LGHDT and CDR2 YNNKEL (reference sequence). J gave up 1 base and V 0 bases, and 5 bases lay outside the gene matches. There are 16 residues in the CDR3. For the CDR3, the DNA is TGTGCCAGCAGCCAAGAAGGGGCTAGCGGGTCCTACGAGCAGTACTTC. The encoded protein is CASSQEGASGSYEQYF.

This clone was picked up a small number of times. V usage is TRBV29-1 and J usage is TRBJ2-1; 9 bases line up with TRBD2. Germline loops: CDR1 SQVTM, CDR2 ANQGSEA. CDR3 length: 16 amino acids. V was pared by 6 bases and J by 5 bases, with 14 bases of the junction left unmatched. CDR3 loop: CSVRGPGLAENNEQFF. For the CDR3, the DNA is TGCAGCGTGAGGGGACCGGGACTAGCAGAGAACAATGAGCAGTTCTTC.

The V call is TRBV18, the J call TRBJ2-7; 11 bases line up with TRBD1. The ends lost 0 bases at V and 5 bases at J; junction bases unmatched: 3. CDR1 and CDR2 from the germline V gene are KGHSH and LQKENI. The CDR3 extends over 15 amino acids. CDR3 DNA: TGTGCCAGCTCACCACCGGGACAGGGGGTCCACGAGCAGTACTTC. It translates to CASSPPGQGVHEQYF.

The rearrangement joins TRBV10-3 to TRBJ2-1, with 7 bases fitting TRBD1. This CDR3 spans 14 amino acids. Trimming at V came to 5 bases and at J to 5 bases, leaving 6 bases not matched to a gene. Germline V gene lookup returns CDR1 ENHRY and CDR2 SYGVKD. The CDR3 region has the DNA TGTGCCATCAGTCCCCGGGACAGTCACAATGAGCAGTTCTTC. Protein product: CAISPRDSHNEQFF.

This chain connects TRBV5-1 to TRBJ2-7, with 7 bases aligning to TRBD1. CDR3 length equals 15 residues. Trimming at V came to 5 bases and at J to 1 base, leaving 9 bases not matched to a gene. CDR1 is SGHRS and CDR2 is YFSETQ in the germline V gene. The CDR3 nucleotides read TGCGCCAGCAGTCTGAGGGGGCGCAAGTCCTACGAGCAGTACTTC. It yields the protein CASSLRGRKSYEQYF.

This chain links TRBV2 with TRBJ2-6, with D possibly being TRBD1 (6 bases). V gave up 6 bases and J gave up 0 bases, with 15 bases separating them. The V gene's germline CDR1 is SNHLY and CDR2 FYNNEI. The CDR3 is 17 amino acids. CDR3: CASSTDRTRSGANVLTF. Here the CDR3 DNA reads TGTGCCAGCAGCACTGACAGGACTCGCTCTGGGGCCAACGTCCTGACTTTC.

The V and J genes are TRBV7-8 and TRBJ2-7; 10 bases map to TRBD2. The trim removed 5 bases at V and 3 bases at J, leaving 13 bases unmatched. CDR1 is SGHVS, CDR2 FQNEAQ, per germline. The CDR3 covers 17 residues. CDR3 in amino acids: CASSRNRLAGVSYEQYF. CDR3 DNA: TGTGCCAGCAGCCGAAATAGGCTAGCGGGAGTCAGCTACGAGCAGTACTTC. The full variable domain, in which reference TRBV7-8 and TRBJ2-7 provide the parts outside the CDR3, is GAGVSQSPRYKVAKRGQDVALRCDPISGHVSLFWYQQALGQGPEFLTYFQNEAQLDKSGLPSDRFFAERPEGSVSTLKIQRTQQEDSAVYLCASSRNRLAGVSYEQYFGPGTRLTVT.

The chain has TRBV5-1 and TRBJ2-7; weak D call: TRBD1 (5 bases). Germline values: CDR1 SGHRS, CDR2 YFSETQ. The CDR3 runs 14 residues. V shed 2 bases and J shed 1 base, with 10 bases lying between them. CDR3 sequence: CASSFDSLSYEQYF. The CDR3 DNA is TGCGCCAGCAGCTTCGACAGTCTTTCCTACGAGCAGTACTTC.

The chain is built from TRBV12-3 or TRBV12-4 and TRBJ2-1; 7 bases match TRBD2. This CDR3 has 12 residues. With 7 bases clipped from V and 13 bases from J, the junction kept 10 bases outside the gene matches. CDR3 sequence reads: CASTYAREPQFF. The DNA for the CDR3 is TGTGCCAGCACCTACGCGCGGGAGCCCCAGTTCTTC.

The V and J genes are TRBV29-1 and TRBJ1-1, with 7 bases lining up with TRBD1. The trim removed 7 bases at V and 0 bases at J, leaving 5 bases unmatched. Germline-derived CDR1 and CDR2 are SQVTM and ANQGSEA. This CDR3 region has 13 residues. The CDR3: CSAYRGLNTEAFF. CDR3 coding DNA: TGCAGCGCCTACAGGGGCTTGAACACTGAAGCTTTCTTT.

The CDR3 DNA reads as TGTGCCAGCAGCTTAATCCCTGGACCGTTGACGACAGATACGCAGTATTTT. Translation gives CASSLIPGPLTTDTQYF. This chain uses TRBV7-6 with TRBJ2-3; unclear D gene. CDR1 and CDR2 from the germline V gene are SGHVS and FNYEAQ. V lost 2 bases and J 3 bases, leaving 18 bases between the germline ends. The CDR3 covers 17 residues.

Only one count was recorded for this clone. The J gene is TRBJ1-2, the V gene TRBV2; D possibly corresponds to TRBD1 (5 bases). Germline V gene data show CDR1 as SNHLY and CDR2 as FYNNEI. The CDR3 loop spans 13 amino acids. Trimming pared 3 bases from V and 4 bases from J, leaving 9 bases between. The CDR3 region is CASSESGTYGYTF. Here the CDR3 DNA reads TGTGCCAGCAGTGAGTCAGGGACCTATGGCTACACCTTC.

This chain links TRBV5-4 with TRBJ2-5; TRBD2 aligns across 10 bases. The germline V gene encodes CDR1 SGHNT and CDR2 YYREEE (reference sequence). V trimming: 0 bases; J trimming: 4 bases; junction bases outside the gene matches: 0. The CDR3 has 14 residues. The CDR3 loop is CASSLGLAGETQYF. The CDR3 nucleotides are TGTGCCAGCAGCTTGGGACTAGCGGGAGAGACCCAGTACTTC.

J is TRBJ2-3 and V is TRBV5-1, with a possible D match to TRBD1 (5 bases). Trimming took off 7 bases at V and 1 base at J, with 16 bases between the two ends. The CDR3 consists of 15 residues. The V gene's germline CDR1 is SGHRS and CDR2 YFSETQ. The CDR3 sequence is CASSTERPRTDTQYF. The DNA of the CDR3 is TGCGCCAGCTCGACAGAACGTCCTCGCACAGATACGCAGTATTTT.

This clone showed up just once. V is TRBV9 and J is TRBJ1-4, with D perhaps TRBD1 (5 bases). The CDR3 has 15 residues. With 0 bases removed from V and 7 bases from J, the gap between germline ends came to 13 bases. CDR1 is SGDLS, CDR2 YYNGEE, per germline. The CDR3 protein is CASSVGGNIREKLFF. The CDR3 coding sequence is TGTGCCAGCAGCGTAGGGGGGAATATACGTGAAAAACTGTTTTTT.

This clone was observed a few times. This rearrangement joins TRBV3-1 (or the pseudogene TRBV3-2) to TRBJ2-2; TRBD1 matches at 7 bases. The CDR3 totals 16 residues. The germline V gene has CDR1 LGHDT and CDR2 YNNKEL (reference sequence). The junction had 5 bases not matched to a gene; V was cut back by 4 bases and J by 0 bases. The CDR3, as DNA: TGTGCCAGCAGCCCTTACAGGGGCACGAACACCGGGGAGCTGTTTTTT. Translated: CASSPYRGTNTGELFF.

The rearrangement uses TRBV19 and TRBJ1-2; 9 nucleotides agree with TRBD1. Germline CDR1 LNHDA, CDR2 SQIVND (reference sequence). The CDR3 is made up of 15 amino acids. V dropped 3 bases and J dropped 3; count of bases not matched to a gene: 5. The CDR3 reads CASSMGQGRDYGYTF. The DNA of the CDR3 is TGTGCCAGTAGTATGGGACAGGGAAGGGACTATGGCTACACCTTC.

The chain combines TRBV7-2 with TRBJ2-7; 8 positions agree with TRBD1. The CDR3 consists of 19 residues. V lost 1 base and J lost 4; bases outside the gene matches: 18. The germline V gene encodes CDR1 SGHTA and CDR2 FQGNSA. The CDR3 sequence: CASSLGGRGLLWGAYEQYF. DNA of the CDR3: TGTGCCAGCAGCTTAGGTGGCAGGGGGCTCCTATGGGGTGCTTACGAGCAGTACTTC.

This sequence joins TRBV30 and TRBJ1-3; no reliable D call. The germline V gene has CDR1 GTSNPN and CDR2 SVGIG (reference sequence). CDR3 length equals 15 residues. V was clipped by 0 bases and J by 3 bases, with 12 bases between them. This CDR3 is CAWSVVGSNGNTIYF. The CDR3 nucleotides are TGTGCCTGGAGTGTGGTTGGGTCGAATGGAAACACCATATATTTT.

This clone appeared once. The chain carries TRBV9 and TRBJ1-1; possible D gene TRBD1, 5 bases. The CDR3 contains 14 residues. Trimming left V 1 base short and J 3 bases short, with 10 bases between. Germline assignment: CDR1 SGDLS and CDR2 YYNGEE. CDR3 sequence (DNA): TGTGCCAGCAGCGTACGGGGGGAATACACTGAAGCTTTCTTT. This translates into CASSVRGEYTEAFF. The full variable domain, its missing parts supplied by reference TRBV9 and TRBJ1-1, is DSGVTQTPKHLITATGQRVTLRCSPRSGDLSVYWYQQSLDQGLQFLIQYYNGEERAKGNILERFSAQQFPDLHSELNLSSLELGDSALYFCASSVRGEYTEAFFGQGTRLTVV.

This CDR3 is CASSFRQGATSYEQYF. The CDR3 DNA follows: TGTGCCAGCAGTTTCAGACAGGGGGCGACCTCCTACGAGCAGTACTTC. The chain employs TRBV28 and TRBJ2-7; 10 bases line up with TRBD1. The V segment lost 3 bases and the J segment 0 bases; nucleotides outside the gene matches: 5. In germline, CDR1 is MDHEN, CDR2 SYDVKM. The CDR3 spans 16 residues.

The V gene is TRBV2, the J gene TRBJ2-1; a possible D gene is TRBD2 (6 bases). Trimming stripped 4 bases from V and 5 bases from J, with 33 bases between. Germline CDR1 and CDR2: SNHLY and FYNNEI. This CDR3 comprises 21 residues. The chain's CDR3 is CASSVGFLGSGNEGRDNEQFF. The CDR3 nucleotides are TGTGCCAGCAGTGTCGGATTTTTGGGTAGCGGAAACGAGGGTAGGGACAATGAGCAGTTCTTC.

This clone was detected only once. The V call is TRBV7-2, the J call TRBJ2-2; 9 bases fit TRBD1. CDR3 length equals 14 residues. The germline V gene encodes CDR1 SGHTA and CDR2 FQGNSA. V lost 7 bases and J lost 6; bases outside the gene matches: 6. The CDR3 loop is CASKGQGVSGELFF. The CDR3 region has the DNA TGTGCCAGCAAGGGACAGGGTGTGTCCGGGGAGCTGTTTTTT.

The CDR3 reads CATQPGHSSYNEQFF. The CDR3 DNA reads TGTGCCACACAACCGGGGCACAGCTCCTACAATGAGCAGTTCTTC. The rearrangement joins TRBV6-5 to TRBJ2-1; D is possibly TRBD1 or TRBD2 (5 bases each). V was cut by 10 bases and J by 0 bases, with 16 bases left in between. This CDR3 has 15 amino acids. Germline CDR1 reads MNHEY; CDR2 reads SVGAGI.

CDR3 region: CASSHTDHEEGYTF. The CDR3 coding sequence is TGTGCCAGCAGCCACACGGACCACGAGGAAGGCTACACCTTC. V and J are TRBV4-2 and TRBJ1-2; no clear D gene. From germline, CDR1 is LGHNA and CDR2 YNFKEQ. V was cut by 3 bases and J by 8 bases, with 16 bases left in between. CDR3 length equals 14 residues.

The V call is TRBV6-5, the J call TRBJ2-7; D is perhaps TRBD1 (6 bases). V shed 7 bases and J shed 0 bases, with 10 bases lying between them. The CDR3 totals 13 residues. Germline values: CDR1 MNHEY, CDR2 SVGAGI. CDR3 residues: CASTGHSSYEQYF. The CDR3 DNA reads TGTGCCAGCACGGGACACAGCTCCTACGAGCAGTACTTC.

A word on this clone: The same CDR3 also results from other DNA sequences found in this sample. The chain has TRBV9 and TRBJ2-3, with TRBD2 matching 13 bases. Germline lookup yields CDR1 SGDLS and CDR2 YYNGEE. CDR3 length: 16 amino acids. The J segment lost 2 bases and the V segment lost 2 bases, leaving 2 bases of the junction unmatched. DNA for the CDR3: TGTGCCAGCAGCGTCGGGACTAGCGGGAACACAGATACGCAGTATTTT. Protein: CASSVGTSGNTDTQYF.

The chain carries TRBV6-5 and TRBJ2-6, with 7 bases lining up with TRBD1. The V segment lost 6 bases and the J segment 1 base; nucleotides outside the gene matches: 3. The CDR3 is 15 amino acids. The V gene's germline CDR1 is MNHEY and CDR2 SVGAGI. As DNA, the CDR3 is TGTGCCAGCAGCTCACAGGGGTCTGGGGCCAACGTCCTGACTTTC. This codes for CASSSQGSGANVLTF.